The 8 T cell receptor beta chains given below trace back to one sample, sequenced in a study of early T cells in non-severe SARS-CoV-2 infection. TCRdb called the 5' RACE reads again in MiXCR, with one record for every CDR3 protein. The sample records tens of thousands of distinct CDR3 sequences, approximately 12% being singletons. The specimen sequenced was whole blood. Receptor source: an adult who was a healthcare worker with PCR-confirmed SARS-CoV-2 infection or an uninfected control (not recorded which).

The sample holds many counts of this clonotype. The V and J genes are TRBV5-1 and TRBJ2-1, with D maybe TRBD2 (5 bases). The germline V and J ends were trimmed by 3 bases and 7 bases, with 11 bases remaining between them. The CDR3 consists of 13 residues. Germline assignment: CDR1 SGHRS and CDR2 YFSETQ. Here the CDR3 reads CASSYRTGNEQFF. The CDR3 nucleotides read TGCGCCAGCAGCTACCGGACGGGGAATGAGCAGTTCTTC.

Many counts were recorded for this clonotype. This chain links TRBV20-1 with TRBJ2-7, with a tentative D call TRBD1 (5 bases). The CDR3 is 13 amino acids. CDR1 and CDR2 from the germline V gene are DFQATT and SNEGSKA (reference sequence). The ends were cut back, 6 bases at V and 0 bases at J, with 12 bases in the middle. CDR3 sequence (DNA): TGCAGTGCAAATCAGGGTTCCTCCTACGAGCAGTACTTC. Translation: CSANQGSSYEQYF.

This clonotype was observed many times. This chain connects TRBV20-1 to TRBJ2-1, with 16 bases identical to TRBD2. Germline V gene lookup returns CDR1 DFQATT and CDR2 SNEGSKA (reference sequence). J was trimmed by 5 bases and V by 4 bases; bases with no gene match: 5. CDR3 length: 16 amino acids. Here the CDR3 DNA reads TGCAGTGCTACTGGGACTAGCGGGAGGGCCGACAATGAGCAGTTCTTC. Amino acid sequence: CSATGTSGRADNEQFF.

This clonotype appeared a few times. The rearrangement links TRBV20-1 to TRBJ2-3, with D possibly being TRBD1 (6 bases). CDR1 DFQATT and CDR2 SNEGSKA come from the germline V gene (reference sequence). This CDR3 region has 13 residues. Trimming cost V 0 bases and J 3 bases, with 7 bases left between them. CDR3 sequence reads: CSAREDRTDTQYF. The CDR3 DNA sequence: TGCAGTGCTAGAGAGGACAGAACAGATACGCAGTATTTT.

This clonotype was counted a few times. The CDR3 DNA is TGTGCCAGCAGCCCCCGGACAGGGGATCTTTATGGCTACACCTTC. As protein: CASSPRTGDLYGYTF. The rearrangement uses TRBV3-1 and TRBJ1-2; 9 nucleotides agree with TRBD1. The ends lost 4 bases at V and 5 bases at J; junction bases unmatched: 8. Germline CDR1 LGHDT, CDR2 YNNKEL (reference sequence). CDR3 length: 15 residues.

At least ten counts were recorded for this clonotype. V gene TRBV11-2 combines with J gene TRBJ2-7; TRBD2 matches 8 bases. The germline CDR1 and CDR2 sequences are SGHAT and FQNNGV. With 5 bases clipped from V and 7 bases from J, the junction kept 16 bases outside the gene matches. CDR3 length equals 16 residues. The CDR3 DNA sequence: TGTGCCAGCAGCCGGCGGCTCGCGGGGGGCCGGGTAGAGCAGTACTTC. Protein: CASSRRLAGGRVEQYF.

To note about this clonotype: A junction boundary mismatches the germline segment, possibly from a read error. The chain carries TRBV7-8 and TRBJ2-1; D gene ambiguous. CDR3 length: 16 residues. Germline CDR1 is SGHVS and CDR2 is FQNEAQ. CDR3 region: CANSPIYGLTDGEQFF. CDR3 nucleotide sequence: TGTGCCAACAGCCCAATCTACGGGCTCACAGATGGTGAGCAGTTCTTC. Combining the CDR3 with reference TRBV7-8 and TRBJ2-1 gives the whole variable domain GAGVSQSPRYKVAKRGQDVALRCDPISGHVSLFWYQQALGQGPEFLTYFQNEAQLDKSGLPSDRFFAERPEGSVSTLKIQRTQQEDSAVYLCANSPIYGLTDGEQFFGPGTRLTVL.

This clonotype has at least ten counts. The rearrangement links TRBV10-3 to TRBJ2-1; D possibly corresponds to TRBD1 (6 bases). The CDR3 covers 16 residues. Per the germline V gene, CDR1 is ENHRY and CDR2 is SYGVKD. V lost 2 bases, J lost 0 bases, and 11 bases lay in between. CDR3 region: CAISETPDSSYNEQFF. CDR3 nucleotide sequence: TGTGCCATCAGTGAGACCCCGGACAGCTCCTACAATGAGCAGTTCTTC.